This TCR beta chain was obtained from a study of HIV-infected patients and healthy controls. As for the study in general: CD8 counts did not change consistently during early therapy; the CD4:CD8 ratio climbed slightly. Notes on the study in general: In healthy controls, MAIT alpha CDR3s were common; in HIV+ repertoires, severely depleted.

This clonotype came up many times. Its antigen remains unidentified. Whole blood was used without fractionation, so all unsorted peripheral T cells were included. About 500 ng RNA was reverse transcribed with alpha and beta constant-region primers. Using multiplexing indices, alpha and beta chain libraries were generated apart by chain-specific third strand synthesis. TCRdb re-called the 5' RACE reads with MiXCR, one entry per CDR3 protein. The sample contains 7,500 or so distinct CDR3 sequences, 10% of which appear only once. This sequence originates from an adult with HIV infection. The sample in question was blood, obtained before antiretroviral therapy.

CDR3: CASSLAQRNTEAFF. CDR3 DNA: TGTGCCAGCTCACTTGCGCAGAGGAACACTGAAGCTTTCTTT. V gene TRBV18 combines with J gene TRBJ1-1; no firm D call. V was clipped by 4 bases and J by 1 base, with 10 bases between them. The CDR3 is made up of 14 amino acids. Germline assignment: CDR1 KGHSH and CDR2 LQKENI.